Below, 23 T cell receptor beta chains from the same sample are listed, as sequenced in a study of vaccination effects on CD4 cells after COVID-19. TCRdb keeps only in-frame clones here, not all; method: immunoSEQ multiplex PCR. The sample includes over 8,000 clones, approximately 72% of them seen just once. Upon completion of 10 to 11 days in culture, CD4+ T cells were isolated. Participants completed two doses of the BNT162b2 or mRNA-1273 vaccine. These receptors lack a known antigen. The sequences come from CD4+ T cells from PBMCs cultured without peptide, collected after COVID-19 vaccination. Every receptor here comes from a human donor who received a COVID-19 vaccine.

V gene TRBV7-9 combines with J gene TRBJ1-4, with TRBD1 matching 10 bases. The CDR3 is 15 amino acids. Germline V lookup: CDR1 SEHNR, CDR2 FQNEAQ (reference sequence). The trim removed 5 bases at V and 8 bases at J, leaving 8 bases unmatched. DNA for the CDR3: TGTGCCAGCAGCGTGACAGGGGGCGCTTGGGAAAAACTGTTTTTT. As protein: CASSVTGGAWEKLFF.

The chain couples TRBV29-1 to TRBJ1-1; D may be TRBD1 (6 bases). Trimming removed 6 bases from V and 1 base from J, with 12 bases in between. CDR3 length: 13 amino acids. Germline CDR1 reads SQVTM; CDR2 reads ANQGSEA. CDR3 residues: CSVAQGGNTEAFF. In nucleotides, the CDR3 is TGCAGCGTCGCACAGGGAGGGAACACTGAAGCTTTCTTT.

This clone was observed a single time. The rearrangement links TRBV7-8 to TRBJ2-7; 8 positions agree with TRBD1. CDR3 size: 14 residues. CDR1 and CDR2 from the germline V gene are SGHVS and FQNEAQ. V lost 4 bases and J lost 5; bases outside the gene matches: 7. The CDR3 spells CASSWGQVSNEQYF. The CDR3 DNA reads TGTGCCAGCAGCTGGGGACAGGTGAGCAACGAGCAGTACTTC.

The gene calls are TRBV19 and TRBJ2-7, with 7 positions matching TRBD1. The germline CDR1 and CDR2 sequences are LNHDA and SQIVND (reference sequence). Trimming at V came to 3 bases and at J to 2 bases, leaving 7 bases not matched to a gene. CDR3 length: 15 residues. This CDR3 reads CASSIGGTVTYEQYF. The CDR3 DNA is TGTGCCAGTAGTATCGGTGGGACAGTAACCTACGAGCAGTACTTC.

The sample holds a few counts of this clone. CDR3 DNA: TGTGCCAGCTCCTATAGCGGGGGCAACAATGAGCAGTTCTTC. Translation gives CASSYSGGNNEQFF. The chain recombines TRBV2 with TRBJ2-1; the match to TRBD2 covers 9 bases. This CDR3 contains 14 residues. After removal of 8 bases from V and 5 bases from J, the junction contained 7 bases not matched to a gene. In germline, CDR1 is SNHLY, CDR2 FYNNEI. The whole variable domain, remainder taken from reference TRBV2 and TRBJ2-1, is EPEVTQTPSHQVTQMGQEVILRCVPISNHLYFYWYRQILGQKVEFLVSFYNNEISEKSEIFDDQFSVERPDGSNFTLKIRSTKLEDSAMYFCASSYSGGNNEQFFGPGTRLTVL.

The CDR3, as DNA: TGTGCCAGTAAGGGGAATCAGAACACTGAAGCTTTCTTT. It specifies CASKGNQNTEAFF. The chain has TRBV19 and TRBJ1-1; tentatively, D is TRBD1 (5 bases). The V end lost 7 bases, the J end lost 1 base, and 10 bases lay between the germline ends. The CDR3 is 13 residues long. CDR1 and CDR2 (germline): LNHDA, SQIVND (reference sequence).

This chain connects TRBV6-5 to TRBJ1-6; D possibly corresponds to TRBD1 (6 bases). The CDR3 extends over 16 amino acids. V lost 4 bases and J 1 base, leaving 11 bases between the germline ends. The germline V gene has CDR1 MNHEY and CDR2 SVGAGI. Written as DNA, the CDR3 is TGTGCCAGCAGTTGGAGGGGGGAGTCCTATAATTCACCCCTCCACTTT. Its translation: CASSWRGESYNSPLHF.

The chain has TRBV6-5 and TRBJ1-3; D is possibly TRBD1 (6 bases). V lost 7 bases and J 2 bases, leaving 15 bases between the germline ends. The CDR3 covers 15 residues. CDR1 is MNHEY and CDR2 is SVGAGI in the germline V gene. The CDR3 DNA reads TGTGCCAGCACCGCAACAGGGCTGGCTGGAAACACCATATATTTT. Residues: CASTATGLAGNTIYF.

The chain employs TRBV20-1 and TRBJ2-7; unclear D gene. The CDR3 runs to 11 residues. With 3 bases removed from V and 5 bases from J, the gap between germline ends came to 8 bases. Germline V lookup: CDR1 DFQATT, CDR2 SNEGSKA (reference sequence). CDR3 sequence (DNA): TGCAGTGCTAGTAGTGGACACGAGCAGTACTTC. Encoded protein: CSASSGHEQYF.

The gene calls are TRBV4-3 and TRBJ2-4, with 8 bases identical to TRBD2. The CDR3 consists of 17 residues. Germline V lookup: CDR1 LGHNA, CDR2 YSLEER. V shed 5 bases, J shed 2 bases, and the junction held 11 bases outside the gene matches. The CDR3 DNA reads as TGCGCCAGCAGCTCCCGGGAGGGGCTGGGAACCAAAAACATTCAGTACTTC. Protein sequence: CASSSREGLGTKNIQYF.

This chain connects TRBV7-2 to TRBJ1-2; perhaps TRBD1 as D (6 bases). The CDR3 has 13 amino acids. The V and J ends lost 5 bases and 2 bases respectively, with 9 bases between them. Germline CDR1 SGHTA, CDR2 FQGNSA. The CDR3 reads CASSLQGNYGYTF. CDR3 DNA: TGTGCCAGCAGCCTACAGGGAAACTATGGCTACACCTTC.

The chain couples TRBV6-2 or TRBV6-3 to TRBJ2-1, with D uncertain. The germline V gene has CDR1 MNHEY and CDR2 SVGEGT. The CDR3 sequence is 12 residues long. V lost 5 bases and J lost 0, with 2 bases in between. In DNA, the CDR3 is TGTGCCAGCAGTGCCTCCTACAATGAGCAGTTCTTC. Amino acids: CASSASYNEQFF.

V gene TRBV6-6 combines with J gene TRBJ1-3; D not certain. Trimming took 4 bases from V and 8 from J, leaving 12 bases between them. Germline-derived CDR1 and CDR2 are MNHNY and SVGAGI (reference sequence). The CDR3 consists of 13 residues. CDR3 in amino acids: CASSSPLGDTIYF. The CDR3 bases are TGTGCCAGCAGTTCGCCCCTCGGGGACACCATATATTTT.

This rearrangement joins TRBV5-8 to TRBJ2-5; the D is unclear. Trimming removed 0 bases at V and 3 bases at J, with 6 bases between. The CDR3 sequence is 13 residues long. Germline CDR1 SGHTS, CDR2 YDEGEE. The CDR3 region has the DNA TGTGCCAGCAGCTTGGGCTACGAAGAGACCCAGTACTTC. Amino acids: CASSLGYEETQYF.

The J gene is TRBJ2-3, the V gene TRBV6-2 or TRBV6-3; the D gene could be TRBD1 or TRBD2 (5 bases each). The CDR3 consists of 15 residues. Germline CDR1 reads MNHEY; CDR2 reads SVGEGT. V was clipped by 6 bases and J by 0 bases, with 13 bases between them. CDR3 in DNA: TGTGCCAGCAGCCCCATGGGGGTGAGCACAGATACGCAGTATTTT. Translation: CASSPMGVSTDTQYF.

The chain has TRBV7-9 and TRBJ2-7, with 7 bases matching TRBD2. The CDR3 totals 14 residues. V was clipped by 0 bases and J by 2 bases; unmatched bases: 1. The germline CDR1 and CDR2 sequences are SEHNR and FQNEAQ (reference sequence). In DNA form, the CDR3 reads TGTGCCAGCAGCTTAGCGGGAGGGCCCTACGAGCAGTACTTC. Its translation: CASSLAGGPYEQYF.

The gene calls are TRBV27 and TRBJ2-6; possibly TRBD2 for D (6 bases). The germline V gene encodes CDR1 MNHEY and CDR2 SMNVEV (reference sequence). V lost 0 bases and J lost 0, with 21 bases in between. The CDR3 is 21 amino acids. The CDR3 bases are TGTGCCAGCAGTTTATCCAATTTCCCCGGGACTGGGAACTCTGGGGCCAACGTCCTGACTTTC. It codes for CASSLSNFPGTGNSGANVLTF. Drawing the rest from reference TRBV27 and TRBJ2-6, the complete variable domain is EAQVTQNPRYLITVTGKKLTVTCSQNMNHEYMSWYRQDPGLGLRQIYYSMNVEVTDKGDVPEGYKVSRKEKRNFPLILESPSPNQTSLYFCASSLSNFPGTGNSGANVLTFGAGSRLTVL.

This clone came up once. This chain uses TRBV6-5 with TRBJ2-7, with D possibly TRBD1 on 6 matching bases. CDR3 size: 14 residues. Trimming removed 5 bases at V and 0 bases at J, with 11 bases between. From germline, CDR1 is MNHEY and CDR2 SVGAGI. Here the CDR3 reads CASSPQGSSYEQYF. The CDR3 DNA reads as TGTGCCAGCAGTCCCCAGGGGAGCTCCTACGAGCAGTACTTC.

In its sample, this clone was seen once. This chain links TRBV7-2 with TRBJ1-1; the D is unclear. Germline V lookup: CDR1 SGHTA, CDR2 FQGNSA. There are 16 residues in the CDR3. The V and J ends lost 0 bases and 0 bases respectively, with 11 bases between them. CDR3 in amino acids: CASSLARAGVNTEAFF. CDR3 DNA: TGTGCCAGCAGCTTAGCCCGGGCCGGTGTGAACACTGAAGCTTTCTTT.

The gene calls are TRBV5-6 and TRBJ2-5; no clear D. CDR3 length equals 15 residues. The V gene's germline CDR1 is SGHDT and CDR2 YYEEEE. V lost 0 bases to trimming and J lost 4 bases, with 13 bases between them. CDR3 nucleotide sequence: TGTGCCAGCAGCTTGGCCTTAATAGGGCTAGAGACCCAGTACTTC. Its protein is CASSLALIGLETQYF.

The chain joins TRBV20-1 to TRBJ1-2, with D unresolved. Germline-derived CDR1 and CDR2 are DFQATT and SNEGSKA (reference sequence). This CDR3 has 11 amino acids. V lost 0 bases to trimming and J lost 14 bases, with 13 bases between them. The CDR3 sequence is CSARDPAGRTF. CDR3 in DNA: TGCAGTGCTAGAGATCCGGCAGGCCGAACCTTC.

This clone has more than one count but fewer than ten. The rearrangement uses TRBV3-1 (or the pseudogene TRBV3-2) and TRBJ1-2, with a weak D call TRBD1 (5 bases). CDR3 length: 16 amino acids. Germline V gene lookup returns CDR1 LGHDT and CDR2 YNNKEL (reference sequence). Trimming took off 1 base at V and 1 base at J, with 13 bases between the two ends. The CDR3 DNA sequence: TGTGCCAGCAGCCAAGGGGACTCGATCTATAACTATGGCTACACCTTC. Amino acids: CASSQGDSIYNYGYTF.

The V call is TRBV7-3, the J call TRBJ2-1; 8 positions agree with TRBD1. Germline CDR1 reads SGHTA; CDR2 reads FQGTGA. The CDR3 is 13 residues long. V was clipped by 3 bases and J by 6 bases; unmatched bases: 1. The DNA of the CDR3 is TGTGCCAGCAGCTTTACAGGGGGCAATGAGCAGTTCTTC. Translated: CASSFTGGNEQFF.